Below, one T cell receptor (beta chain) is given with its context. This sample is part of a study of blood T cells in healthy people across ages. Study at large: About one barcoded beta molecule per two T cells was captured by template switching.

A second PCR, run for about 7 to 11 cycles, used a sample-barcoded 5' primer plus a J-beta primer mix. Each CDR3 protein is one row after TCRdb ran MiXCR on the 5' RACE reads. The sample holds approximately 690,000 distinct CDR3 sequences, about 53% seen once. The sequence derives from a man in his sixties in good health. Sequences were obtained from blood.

CDR3 DNA sequence: TGCGCCAGCAGCTCCGGGACAGGACGAGCGAACACCGGGGAGCTGTTTTTT. It is translated as CASSSGTGRANTGELFF. The chain joins TRBV5-1 to TRBJ2-2, with 8 bases identical to TRBD1. The CDR3 is made up of 17 amino acids. The V segment lost 3 bases and the J segment 0 bases; nucleotides outside the gene matches: 7. The germline gives CDR1 SGHRS, CDR2 YFSETQ.